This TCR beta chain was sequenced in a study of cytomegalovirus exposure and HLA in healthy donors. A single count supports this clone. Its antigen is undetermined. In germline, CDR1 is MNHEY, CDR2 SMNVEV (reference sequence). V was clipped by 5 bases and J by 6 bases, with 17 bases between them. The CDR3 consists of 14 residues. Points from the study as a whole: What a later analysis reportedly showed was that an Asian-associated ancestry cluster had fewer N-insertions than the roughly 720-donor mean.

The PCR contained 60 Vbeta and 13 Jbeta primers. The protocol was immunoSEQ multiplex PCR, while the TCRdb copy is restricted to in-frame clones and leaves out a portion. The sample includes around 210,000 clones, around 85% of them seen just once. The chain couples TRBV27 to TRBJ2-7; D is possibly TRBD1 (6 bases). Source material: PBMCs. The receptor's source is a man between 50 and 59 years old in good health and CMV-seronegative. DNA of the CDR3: TGTGCCAGCAGTGCCCGACAGGTCTCACCCGAGCAGTACTTC. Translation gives CASSARQVSPEQYF.